This TCR beta chain was profiled in a study of blood T cell repertoires in COVID-19 (dated by TCRdb to 2019 to 2021). Looking at the study overall: The collaborator samples originated in the United States, Italy and Spain and spanned the acute and convalescent phases of COVID-19. The sample metadata nearly always contained a de-identified subject ID, COVID-19 status, age in years and sex. The material from the prospective study consisted of cDNA or gDNA derived from T cells, B-cell-depleted T cells, or PBMCs. Where available, HLA class I and class II types were taken from metadata supplied by the sample provider and were not determined by assay-based typing. The samples were drawn from the first 160 participants of the ongoing ImmuneRACE study and from 950 to 1,500 subjects provided by 6 global collaborators. The dataset comprised deeply sampled blood TCRbeta repertoires from subjects exposed to, actively infected with, or recovered from COVID-19. The repertoires were made available in a free public database intended to serve as a resource for research on the immune response to SARS-CoV-2. General conclusions and limits of the study: Clinical and demographic metadata were provided uncurated, with the amount varying by source and participant.

The collaborating institutions used their own protocols to collect whole blood in K2EDTA tubes. For TCRbeta analysis, collaborators shipped samples as frozen whole blood, isolated PBMCs, or DNA extracted from either of those sample types. There are 15 amino acids in the CDR3, from cysteine to phenylalanine inclusive. Left in the record is the CDR3 DNA by itself, 45 bases read in frame from the first base. From a lookup of the germline V gene, CDR1 and CDR2 are MGHDK and SYGVNS. V is clipped by 3 bases and J by 1 base, and the sequence between their germline boundaries is 12 bases long. Turning to this clone: No antigen is known for it. Per-nucleotide qualities are absent, and no much larger clonotype sits a single base away.

TCRbeta CDR3 regions were amplified from genomic DNA by means of the immunoSEQ Assay, a bias-controlled multiplex PCR. Per the original workflow: Nucleated cell counts per sample were estimated from amplification of reference gene primers within the assay. To quantify the absolute abundance of each unique TCRbeta CDR3 rearrangement, sequence reads were collapsed and filtered. Productive Simpson clonality was computed per sample as the square root of Simpson's diversity index over productive rearrangements. Drawn from immuneACCESS, this table holds only the in-frame rearrangements with V and J called that TCRdb kept. Clones are partly lost; checked studies trace under half to an unresolved V gene and leave the rest unexplained. That table supplies the V and J calls and clone size; D and trimming were determined from the DNA. The sample table shows about 90,000 clones, and roughly 72% are seen once. In total, the top ten clones hold about 6.4% of the sample.

This clonotype originated in a man in his sixties or seventies with acute or convalescent COVID-19. Sequenced sample: peripheral blood. The rearranged segments are TRBV25-1 and TRBJ1-1; TRBD1 is a weak D gene call, 6 bases matching. CDR3 protein: CASSETGSWNTEAFF. The DNA sequence follows: TGTGCCAGCAGTGAGACAGGTTCCTGGAACACTGAAGCTTTCTTT. Supplemented by the reference TRBV25-1 and TRBJ1-1 proteins around the CDR3, the complete variable domain is EADIYQTPRYLVIGTGKKITLECSQTMGHDKMYWYQQDPGMELHLIHYSYGVNSTEKGDLSSESTVSRIRTEHFPLTLESARPSHTSQYLCASSETGSWNTEAFFGQGTRLTVV.